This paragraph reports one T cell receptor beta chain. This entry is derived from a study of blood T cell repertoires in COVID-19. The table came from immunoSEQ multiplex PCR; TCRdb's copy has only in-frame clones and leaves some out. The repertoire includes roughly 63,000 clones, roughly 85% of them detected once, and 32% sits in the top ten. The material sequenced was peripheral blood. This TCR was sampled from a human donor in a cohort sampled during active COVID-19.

The CDR3, as DNA: TGTGCCAGCAGTTACAGAGGACTAGGAAACAATGAGCAGTTCTTC. As protein: CASSYRGLGNNEQFF. The chain combines TRBV6-5 with TRBJ2-1, with TRBD2 matching over 7 bases. The ends lost 2 bases at V and 5 bases at J; junction bases unmatched: 6. The CDR3 covers 15 residues. Germline-derived CDR1 and CDR2 are MNHEY and SVGAGI.